Each of the 4 T cell receptor beta chains below was sequenced from the same sample in a study of vaccination and CD4 T cells after COVID-19. Time point reported: late sampling 161 to 241 days after vaccination in a few convalescent patients. Described treatment: roughly 10-day PBMC culture with coronavirus spike peptide pools or control peptides (ViraFEST assay). No cognate antigen is known for these TCRs. The Oncomine TCR Beta short-read assay was applied to DNA of cultured CD4+ T cells. Each CDR3 protein gets one entry after TCRdb re-called the PCR reads with MiXCR. The sample lists more than 15,000 distinct CDR3 sequences, about half occurring once. The sample in question was CD4+ T cells from blood, cultured in vitro, obtained about 7 months after SARS-CoV-2 vaccination. The source of these receptors is a human donor who had recovered from COVID-19.

CDR3 bases: TGTGCCAGCAGTGGACGCGGGGCAGGGAACTATGGCTACACCTTC. It codes for CASSGRGAGNYGYTF. The V and J genes are TRBV6-1 and TRBJ1-2; D might be TRBD1 (5 bases). Germline CDR1 reads MNHNS; CDR2 reads SASEGT. CDR3 size: 15 residues. V lost 4 bases to trimming and J lost 2 bases, with 14 bases between them.

The V and J genes are TRBV15 and TRBJ2-2; D may be TRBD1 (6 bases). V lost 1 base and J lost 5, with 8 bases in between. From germline, CDR1 is LNHNV and CDR2 YYDKDF (reference sequence). The CDR3 consists of 14 residues. The CDR3 protein is CATSRATGTGELFF. The CDR3, as DNA: TGTGCCACCAGCAGAGCAACAGGGACCGGGGAGCTGTTTTTT.

The CDR3, as DNA: TGTGCCAGTACCCGCGAAGGTCTGGGGGACACTGAAGCTTTCTTT. Translating gives CASTREGLGDTEAFF. V usage is TRBV19 and J usage is TRBJ1-1, with D tentatively TRBD1 (5 bases). V lost 7 bases and J 3 bases, leaving 18 bases between the germline ends. The CDR3 totals 15 residues. In germline, CDR1 is LNHDA, CDR2 SQIVND (reference sequence).

The chain has TRBV20-1 and TRBJ2-3; D is uncertain. The CDR3 has 12 amino acids. V lost 3 bases and J lost 4, with 8 bases in between. Germline CDR1 reads DFQATT; CDR2 reads SNEGSKA (reference sequence). DNA for the CDR3: TGCAGTGCTAGTATTGTAGCAGATACGCAGTATTTT. Encoded protein: CSASIVADTQYF.